The 30 T cell receptor beta chains below come from one sample, sequenced in a study of regulatory T cells in long-lasting Graves disease. Time point defined: newly diagnosed GD, antithyroid drugs for less than 3 months. PBMC-derived RNA was used for the TCR library. Libraries of TCR beta came from iRepertoire HTBI primers plus Arm-PCR of CDR3 regions. A single record per CDR3 protein comes from TCRdb applying MiXCR to the multiplex PCR reads. The sample lists roughly 430,000 distinct CDR3 sequences, approximately 16% occurring once. These data were likewise used in another study, on T cells in Graves' hyperthyroidism and ophthalmopathy.

The sample was peripheral blood mononuclear cells (PBMCs), taken at new diagnosis, from a patient treated with antithyroid drugs. The source of these receptors is a woman in her twenties or thirties with Graves disease.

This sequence joins TRBV10-2 and TRBJ2-3, with TRBD1 matching 11 bases. This CDR3 spans 17 amino acids. V dropped 4 bases and J dropped 4; count of bases not matched to a gene: 10. CDR1 is WSHSY, CDR2 SAAADI, per germline. CDR3 DNA: TGCGCCAGCAGTGTAAGGAGGACAGGGGGCAATTCAGATACGCAGTATTTT. Residues: CASSVRRTGGNSDTQYF.

This clonotype was seen at least ten times. CDR3 region: CASMVRNGYTF. For the CDR3, the DNA is TGTGCCAGCATGGTACGGAATGGCTACACCTTC. The chain uses TRBV28 and TRBJ1-2, with no clear D. V shed 7 bases and J shed 6 bases, with 9 bases lying between them. The CDR3 consists of 11 residues. CDR1 is MDHEN and CDR2 is SYDVKM in the germline V gene.

This clonotype was counted at least ten times. The rearrangement links TRBV7-9 to TRBJ1-1; D gene unclear. The CDR3 covers 14 residues. CDR1 SEHNR and CDR2 FQNEAQ come from the germline V gene (reference sequence). V was trimmed by 1 base and J by 5 bases, leaving 11 bases between them. CDR3 bases: TGTGCCAGCAGCTTAGTTTCTCGGTGGACTGAAGCTTTCTTT. This sequence encodes CASSLVSRWTEAFF.

This chain connects TRBV28 to TRBJ2-5, with 11 nucleotides matching TRBD2. Unmatched junction bases numbered 20, after V lost 1 base and J lost 4 bases. CDR3 length: 21 amino acids. Germline lookup yields CDR1 MDHEN and CDR2 SYDVKM. CDR3 DNA: TGTGCCAGCAGTTTATCCGGAGCAGACCTATTCTTAGCGGGAGGGCCAGAGACCCAGTACTTC. It yields the protein CASSLSGADLFLAGGPETQYF.

In its sample, this clonotype was seen many times. The CDR3: CSVEWGIDGYTF. As DNA, the CDR3 is TGCAGCGTTGAATGGGGGATAGATGGCTACACCTTC. The rearrangement links TRBV29-1 to TRBJ1-2; weak D call: TRBD1 (5 bases). The ends were cut back, 2 bases at V and 6 bases at J, with 10 bases in the middle. The CDR3 loop spans 12 amino acids. Germline CDR1 SQVTM, CDR2 ANQGSEA.

This clonotype was observed a handful of times. This chain connects TRBV5-1 to TRBJ1-3, with D perhaps matching TRBD1 (5 bases). The CDR3 runs to 15 residues. V was clipped by 5 bases and J by 0 bases, with 12 bases between them. The germline CDR1 and CDR2 sequences are SGHRS and YFSETQ. This chain's CDR3 is CASSPDRASGNTIYF. In DNA, the CDR3 is TGCGCCAGCAGTCCCGACAGAGCCTCTGGAAACACCATATATTTT. The whole variable domain, remainder taken from reference TRBV5-1 and TRBJ1-3, is KAGVTQTPRYLIKTRGQQVTLSCSPISGHRSVSWYQQTPGQGLQFLFEYFSETQRNKGNFPGRFSGRQFSNSRSEMNVSTLELGDSALYLCASSPDRASGNTIYFGEGSWLTVV.

The CDR3 is CASSLLAGTTDTQYF. The CDR3 nucleotides are TGTGCCAGCAGCTTATTAGCGGGAACCACAGATACGCAGTATTTT. The V call is TRBV5-4, the J call TRBJ2-3; 8 bases agree with TRBD2. The trim removed 2 bases at V and 2 bases at J, leaving 4 bases unmatched. CDR3 length: 15 residues. Germline V CDR1 and CDR2: SGHNT, YYREEE (reference sequence). Variable domain in full (rest from reference TRBV5-4 and TRBJ2-3): ETGVTQSPTHLIKTRGQQVTLRCSSQSGHNTVSWYQQALGQGPQFIFQYYREEENGRGNFPPRFSGLQFPNYSSELNVNALELDDSALYLCASSLLAGTTDTQYFGPGTRLTVL.

This clonotype was seen at least ten times. The genes are TRBV7-2 and TRBJ1-3; D is unclear. V was cut by 1 base and J by 0 bases, with 7 bases left in between. This CDR3 comprises 15 residues. Per germline, CDR1 SGHTA and CDR2 FQGNSA. The CDR3 region is CASSLEGNSGNTIYF. The CDR3 DNA reads as TGTGCCAGCAGCTTAGAGGGTAACTCTGGAAACACCATATATTTT.

Only a few counts were recorded for this clonotype. The chain joins TRBV6-2 or TRBV6-3 to TRBJ2-1, with D perhaps assigned TRBD1 or TRBD2 (7 bases each). CDR1 is MNHEY and CDR2 is SVGEGT in the germline V gene. The CDR3 is made up of 18 amino acids. V gave up 6 bases and J gave up 2 bases, with 23 bases separating them. The CDR3 here is CASSPGGGGSPPYNEQFF. DNA of the CDR3: TGTGCCAGCAGCCCAGGGGGGGGCGGGAGTCCCCCCTACAATGAGCAGTTCTTC.

This chain joins TRBV19 and TRBJ2-1; TRBD2 matches at 7 bases. This CDR3 is built from 11 residues. Germline lookup yields CDR1 LNHDA and CDR2 SQIVND (reference sequence). Unmatched junction bases numbered 4, after V lost 5 bases and J lost 12 bases. CDR3 residues: CASSGLERQFF. DNA of the CDR3: TGTGCCAGTAGTGGACTAGAGCGGCAGTTCTTC.

This clonotype has at least ten counts. V is TRBV28 and J is TRBJ1-1; D remains unclear. This CDR3 spans 12 amino acids. The germline V and J ends were trimmed by 10 bases and 5 bases, with 14 bases remaining between them. Germline CDR1 reads MDHEN; CDR2 reads SYDVKM. The CDR3 nucleotides read TGTGCCACTCAGCTGACGCCTACTGAAGCTTTCTTT. Translation: CATQLTPTEAFF.

This clonotype was counted only a few times. The V gene is TRBV7-2, the J gene TRBJ2-3, with TRBD2 identical over 14 bases. CDR1 and CDR2 (germline): SGHTA, FQGNSA. The junction had 7 bases not matched to a gene; V was cut back by 5 bases and J by 3 bases. The CDR3 spans 17 residues. The CDR3 DNA sequence: TGTGCCAGCAGCCCTTGGACTAGCGGGAGGCTTACAGATACGCAGTATTTT. Protein sequence: CASSPWTSGRLTDTQYF.

This clonotype was detected ten times or more. The chain recombines TRBV4-3 with TRBJ2-2; possibly TRBD2 for D (6 bases). There are 17 residues in the CDR3. Trimming shortened V by 2 bases and J by 2 bases, and 15 bases separated the two germline ends. Germline-derived CDR1 and CDR2 are LGHNA and YSLEER. This CDR3 reads CASSQYPAGRNTGELFF. The CDR3 nucleotides read TGCGCCAGCAGCCAATACCCCGCGGGACGCAACACCGGGGAGCTGTTTTTT.

At least ten counts were recorded for this clonotype. The chain joins TRBV12-3 or TRBV12-4 to TRBJ2-3; 12 bases line up with TRBD2. The CDR3 has 17 residues. After removal of 3 bases from V and 2 bases from J, the junction contained 6 bases not matched to a gene. In nucleotides, the CDR3 is TGTGCCAGCAGTTTGAGGACTAGCGGGAAGGTCACAGATACGCAGTATTTT. It specifies CASSLRTSGKVTDTQYF.

Many counts were recorded for this clonotype. This chain connects TRBV13 to TRBJ2-5; possibly TRBD1 for D (5 bases). The germline CDR1 and CDR2 sequences are PRHDT and FYEKMQ (reference sequence). V was pared by 5 bases and J by 5 bases, with 12 bases between. The CDR3 contains 13 residues. CDR3 sequence (DNA): TGTGCCAGCAGCCCCAGGGATCCTGAGACCCAGTACTTC. Amino acid sequence: CASSPRDPETQYF.

This clonotype was recorded a few times. This sequence joins TRBV28 and TRBJ2-1, with D unresolved. Germline CDR1 is MDHEN and CDR2 is SYDVKM. The CDR3 is 14 residues long. V was shortened by 6 bases and J by 5 bases, with 14 bases between the two germline ends. CDR3 DNA sequence: TGTGCCAGCAGCCCGCTGGATGAAAACAATGAGCAGTTCTTC. Translated, it gives CASSPLDENNEQFF.

In this sample, this clonotype turned up a few times. The gene calls are TRBV28 and TRBJ1-5; a possible D gene is TRBD1 (6 bases). The V end was cut by 7 bases, the J end by 2 bases, with 12 bases between. Per the germline V gene, CDR1 is MDHEN and CDR2 is SYDVKM. The CDR3 has 14 amino acids. CDR3 nucleotides: TGTGCCAGCACGGGGGCCATGGGCAATCAGCCCCAGCATTTT. Its translation is CASTGAMGNQPQHF. The variable domain in full, with the rest retrieved from reference TRBV28 and TRBJ1-5, is DVKVTQSSRYLVKRTGEKVFLECVQDMDHENMFWYRQDPGLGLRLIYFSYDVKMKEKGDIPEGYSVSREKKERFSLILESASTNQTSMYLCASTGAMGNQPQHFGDGTRLSIL.

The chain uses TRBV12-3 or TRBV12-4 and TRBJ2-4, with TRBD1 matching over 9 bases. CDR3 length: 15 amino acids. Trimming took 4 bases from V and 7 from J; bases not matched to a gene: 8. CDR3 sequence: CASSSQGAHSNIQYF. CDR3 nucleotides: TGTGCCAGCAGTTCACAGGGGGCGCACAGTAACATTCAGTACTTC.

As concerns this clonotype: Compared with germline, one end of the junction differs, possibly owing to a read error. This sequence joins TRBV28 and TRBJ1-1; possibly TRBD1 for D (5 bases). Germline values: CDR1 MDHEN, CDR2 SYDVKM. CDR3 length equals 16 residues. This CDR3 is CAGSLWGGTPNTEAFF. The CDR3 DNA reads TGTGCCGGCAGTTTATGGGGGGGAACTCCGAACACTGAAGCTTTCTTT.

With regard to this clonotype: Sequence at one end of the junction differs from germline and may be a read error. DNA for the CDR3: TGTGCCAGCAGTTCAAGAACTAGCGGGAGACCAGATACGCAGTATTTT. It is translated as CASSSRTSGRPDTQYF. V gene TRBV5-1 combines with J gene TRBJ2-3, with 11 positions matching TRBD2. CDR3 length: 16 amino acids. CDR1 SGHRS and CDR2 YFSETQ come from the germline V gene.

This clonotype has a handful of counts. The chain has TRBV28 and TRBJ2-2; D not resolved. V lost 6 bases and J 0 bases, leaving 14 bases between the germline ends. Germline V gene lookup returns CDR1 MDHEN and CDR2 SYDVKM. The CDR3 totals 16 residues. CDR3 residues: CASSSGVGPNTGELFF. The CDR3 nucleotides are TGTGCCAGCAGCTCTGGGGTAGGCCCGAACACCGGGGAGCTGTTTTTT.

Many counts were recorded for this clonotype. This rearrangement joins TRBV20-1 to TRBJ2-3; TRBD2 might be the D (6 bases). This CDR3 has 16 residues. In germline, CDR1 is DFQATT, CDR2 SNEGSKA (reference sequence). Trimming left V 3 bases short and J 4 bases short, with 20 bases between. The chain's CDR3 is CSASTGEPDDADTQYF. The CDR3 nucleotides are TGCAGTGCTAGTACGGGGGAACCAGACGACGCAGATACGCAGTATTTT.

This clonotype came up many times. This chain joins TRBV28 and TRBJ1-5; maybe TRBD1 (6 bases). Deletions cut 5 bases from V and 2 bases from J, with 25 bases between. In germline, CDR1 is MDHEN, CDR2 SYDVKM. The CDR3 has 19 amino acids. The CDR3, as DNA: TGTGCCAGCAGTACTACGGAGGGGGGGTTCGGTGGAGGCAATCAGCCCCAGCATTTT. It translates to CASSTTEGGFGGGNQPQHF.

The table lists this clonotype with a count of one. A much larger clone differs by one base, so this may be a read error. CDR3 DNA sequence: TGCAGTGCTAGAGAGGGTGCCATGAGCACTGAAGCTTTCTTT. The encoded protein is CSAREGAMSTEAFF. This chain joins TRBV20-1 and TRBJ1-1; unclear D gene. Germline loops: CDR1 DFQATT, CDR2 SNEGSKA (reference sequence). This CDR3 has 14 residues. V was shortened by 0 bases and J by 4 bases, with 12 bases between the two germline ends.

This clonotype was counted many times. The J gene is TRBJ2-7, the V gene TRBV2; the match to TRBD2 covers 9 bases. CDR1 and CDR2 from the germline V gene are SNHLY and FYNNEI. The V gene end was trimmed by 8 bases and the J gene end by 4 bases; junction bases not matched to a gene: 3. CDR3 length: 12 amino acids. For the CDR3, the DNA is TGTGCCAGCCGGCTAGCGGGGTACGAGCAGTACTTC. This codes for CASRLAGYEQYF.

This clonotype was detected many times. The rearrangement links TRBV28 to TRBJ2-1, with D perhaps TRBD1 (5 bases). This CDR3 region has 16 residues. Deletions cut 8 bases from V and 0 bases from J, with 17 bases between. CDR1 and CDR2 from the germline V gene are MDHEN and SYDVKM. The CDR3, as DNA: TGTGCCAGCTTCAAGGGGTTTCGGAGCTCCTACAATGAGCAGTTCTTC. It encodes CASFKGFRSSYNEQFF.

This rearrangement joins TRBV24-1 to TRBJ1-5, with D perhaps TRBD1 (6 bases). The CDR3 totals 13 residues. The germline gives CDR1 KGHDR, CDR2 SFDVKD. Deletions cut 5 bases from V and 9 bases from J, with 13 bases between. The CDR3 here is CATSGRGQGPQHF. DNA of the CDR3: TGTGCCACCAGTGGCAGGGGACAAGGGCCCCAGCATTTT.

This clonotype has ten or more counts. The chain is built from TRBV7-2 and TRBJ2-3, with no clear D. This CDR3 contains 15 residues. Germline-derived CDR1 and CDR2 are SGHTA and FQGNSA. The V gene lost 7 bases and the J gene lost 0 bases, with 14 bases spanning the gap. CDR3 DNA: TGTGCCAGCATCCCATCCCCGCTTAGCACAGATACGCAGTATTTT. Amino acid sequence: CASIPSPLSTDTQYF.

There are many counts of this clonotype. The junction differs from germline at one of its ends, possibly a read error. CDR3 sequence (DNA): TGTGCCAGCAGCTTAGCAGGGGGCCTGAACACTGAAGCTTTCTTT. This sequence encodes CASSLAGGLNTEAFF. This chain uses TRBV5-1 with TRBJ1-1, with 8 bases fitting TRBD1. Germline V gene data show CDR1 as SGHRS and CDR2 as YFSETQ. The CDR3 has 15 amino acids.

The sample holds many counts of this clonotype. This chain connects TRBV5-1 to TRBJ2-5, with a weak D call TRBD2 (7 bases). This CDR3 has 15 residues. Germline assignment: CDR1 SGHRS and CDR2 YFSETQ. V lost 4 bases to trimming and J lost 1 base, with 14 bases between them. Here the CDR3 DNA reads TGCGCCAGCAGCCCGGCGGGGGCCCTCCAAGAGACCCAGTACTTC. The encoded protein is CASSPAGALQETQYF.